This is a list of T cell receptor beta chains from one sample in a study of siplizumab effects on memory and regulatory T cells. The method was immunoSEQ multiplex PCR; TCRdb's version includes in-frame clones alone and lacks a portion of them. The sample includes about 63,000 clones, less than 90% of them seen just once. The material sequenced was memory CD4+ T cells sorted from blood. All receptors come from a human donor in good health. The CDR3 runs from the conserved cysteine through the conserved F or W. A D gene is named only where the DNA matches it firmly. The size of a clone is reported for some rows only, either as once, few or many, or as a class for expanded clones.

j_call: TRBJ1-5; clone_size: NA; v_call: TRBV5-4; d_call: TRBD1; cdr3_aa: CASSDQQGGGNQPQHF; cdr3_nt: TGTGCCAGCAGCGACCAACAGGGGGGTGGCAATCAGCCCCAGCATTTT
j_call: TRBJ1-2; clone_size: NA; v_call: TRBV19; d_call: TRBD1; cdr3_aa: CASSIAGRGLGYTF; cdr3_nt: TGTGCCAGTAGTATAGCTGGCAGGGGGCTCGGCTACACCTTC
j_call: TRBJ1-2; clone_size: NA; v_call: TRBV10-3; d_call: TRBD1; cdr3_aa: CAISQGTGGYGYTF; cdr3_nt: TGTGCCATCAGTCAGGGGACAGGGGGATATGGCTACACCTTC
j_call: TRBJ1-4; clone_size: NA; v_call: TRBV5-6; d_call: TRBD1; cdr3_aa: CASSSRQGGGEKLFF; cdr3_nt: TGTGCCAGCAGCTCAAGACAGGGCGGGGGAGAAAAACTGTTTTTT
j_call: TRBJ2-1; clone_size: few; v_call: TRBV7-2; d_call: TRBD1; cdr3_aa: CASSRGTGQGSHEQFF; cdr3_nt: TGTGCCAGCAGCCGTGGAACGGGACAGGGGAGCCATGAGCAGTTCTTC
j_call: TRBJ1-3; clone_size: NA; v_call: TRBV7-9; d_call: NA; cdr3_aa: CASSSRRESGNTIYF; cdr3_nt: TGTGCCAGCAGCTCGAGACGGGAATCTGGAAACACCATATATTTT
j_call: TRBJ2-1; clone_size: NA; v_call: TRBV27; d_call: NA; cdr3_aa: CASSYATCNEQFF; cdr3_nt: TGTGCCAGCAGTTATGCGACCTGCAATGAGCAGTTCTTC
j_call: TRBJ1-1; clone_size: NA; v_call: TRBV18; d_call: NA; cdr3_aa: CASSGGQRGTEAFF; cdr3_nt: TGTGCCAGCTCAGGAGGACAGAGGGGCACTGAAGCTTTCTTT
j_call: TRBJ1-6; clone_size: NA; v_call: TRBV7-9; d_call: NA; cdr3_aa: CASSLEQYNSPLHF; cdr3_nt: TGTGCCAGCAGCTTAGAACAGTATAATTCACCCCTCCACTTT
j_call: TRBJ2-2; clone_size: once; v_call: TRBV5-6; d_call: NA; cdr3_aa: CASSSLTLRGGRGGELFF; cdr3_nt: TGTGCCAGCAGCTCTCTAACCCTTAGGGGGGGGAGAGGCGGGGAGCTGTTTTTT
j_call: TRBJ1-4; clone_size: NA; v_call: TRBV7-9; d_call: TRBD1; cdr3_aa: CASSSLVGTGHEKLFF; cdr3_nt: TGTGCCAGCAGCTCTTTAGTCGGGACAGGGCATGAAAAACTGTTTTTT
j_call: TRBJ1-6; clone_size: few; v_call: TRBV19; d_call: NA; cdr3_aa: CATRRGQDNSPLHF; cdr3_nt: TGTGCCACCAGGAGGGGACAAGATAATTCACCCCTCCACTTT
j_call: TRBJ2-5; clone_size: few; v_call: TRBV2; d_call: TRBD2; cdr3_aa: CASLRGNQETQYF; cdr3_nt: TGTGCCAGCCTGCGGGGGAACCAAGAGACCCAGTACTTC
j_call: TRBJ1-2; clone_size: NA; v_call: TRBV28; d_call: NA; cdr3_aa: CASSSIPLYGYTF; cdr3_nt: TGTGCCAGCAGTTCGATCCCCCTATATGGCTACACCTTC
j_call: TRBJ1-2; clone_size: NA; v_call: TRBV29-1; d_call: NA; cdr3_aa: CSVARDYGYTF; cdr3_nt: TGCAGCGTTGCCCGTGACTATGGCTACACCTTC
j_call: TRBJ1-3; clone_size: NA; v_call: TRBV20-1; d_call: NA; cdr3_aa: CSASGGNTIYF; cdr3_nt: TGCAGTGCTAGTGGGGGGAACACCATATATTTT
j_call: TRBJ2-3; clone_size: NA; v_call: TRBV30; d_call: TRBD2; cdr3_aa: CAWSGTGSGSADTQYF; cdr3_nt: TGTGCCTGGAGCGGTACGGGGAGCGGGAGCGCAGATACGCAGTATTTT
j_call: TRBJ2-5; clone_size: NA; v_call: TRBV5-4; d_call: TRBD1; cdr3_aa: CASVRSPDRGRETQYF; cdr3_nt: TGTGCCAGCGTCCGATCCCCGGACAGGGGGCGAGAGACCCAGTACTTC
j_call: TRBJ1-1; clone_size: NA; v_call: TRBV28; d_call: NA; cdr3_aa: CASRATGSAEAFF; cdr3_nt: TGTGCCAGCAGGGCAACAGGGTCGGCTGAAGCTTTCTTT
j_call: TRBJ1-3; clone_size: NA; v_call: TRBV5-6; d_call: TRBD1; cdr3_aa: CASSLAGTAGNTIYF; cdr3_nt: TGTGCCAGCAGCTTGGCCGGGACAGCGGGAAACACCATATATTTT
j_call: TRBJ1-5; clone_size: NA; v_call: TRBV21-1; d_call: NA; cdr3_aa: CASSKGPGSMNQPQHF; cdr3_nt: TGTGCCAGCAGCAAAGGGCCCGGCAGTATGAATCAGCCCCAGCATTTT
j_call: TRBJ2-1; clone_size: NA; v_call: TRBV6-1; d_call: NA; cdr3_aa: CASSPSSEPYNEQFF; cdr3_nt: TGTGCCAGCAGTCCCTCTAGCGAACCCTACAATGAGCAGTTCTTC
j_call: TRBJ2-1; clone_size: NA; v_call: TRBV25-1; d_call: TRBD1; cdr3_aa: CASSPGTGFYNEQFF; cdr3_nt: TGTGCCAGCAGCCCCGGGACAGGGTTTTACAATGAGCAGTTCTTC
j_call: TRBJ1-6; clone_size: NA; v_call: TRBV11-2; d_call: NA; cdr3_aa: CASSFDRNYNSPLHF; cdr3_nt: TGTGCCAGCAGCTTCGACAGGAATTATAATTCACCCCTCCACTTT
j_call: TRBJ1-3; clone_size: NA; v_call: TRBV2; d_call: NA; cdr3_aa: CASSRTPGNTIYF; cdr3_nt: TGTGCCAGCAGTCGGACTCCTGGAAACACCATATATTTT
j_call: TRBJ2-7; clone_size: NA; v_call: TRBV6-5; d_call: TRBD2; cdr3_aa: CASSSHGTNIYEQYF; cdr3_nt: TGTGCCAGCAGTTCTCATGGGACTAATATCTACGAGCAGTACTTC
j_call: TRBJ2-3; clone_size: few; v_call: TRBV6-6; d_call: TRBD1; cdr3_aa: CASSSPRQGTTDTQYF; cdr3_nt: TGTGCCAGCAGTTCGCCCCGACAGGGGACCACAGATACGCAGTATTTT
j_call: TRBJ1-6; clone_size: once; v_call: TRBV15; d_call: TRBD1; cdr3_aa: CATSTGVENSPLHF; cdr3_nt: TGTGCCACCTCGACAGGGGTAGAAAATTCACCCCTCCACTTT
j_call: TRBJ2-5; clone_size: few; v_call: TRBV19; d_call: NA; cdr3_aa: CASRTTGFGPQYF; cdr3_nt: TGTGCCAGTAGAACCACGGGGTTTGGGCCCCAGTACTTC
j_call: TRBJ1-5; clone_size: once; v_call: TRBV6-6; d_call: NA; cdr3_aa: CASSYGDSNQPQHF; cdr3_nt: TGTGCCAGCAGTTACGGTGATAGCAATCAGCCCCAGCATTTT
j_call: TRBJ1-1; clone_size: NA; v_call: TRBV4-1; d_call: NA; cdr3_aa: CASSQDQYGIGPGEAFF; cdr3_nt: TGCGCCAGCAGCCAAGATCAATACGGGATTGGGCCAGGTGAAGCTTTCTTT
j_call: TRBJ1-5; clone_size: NA; v_call: TRBV2; d_call: TRBD1; cdr3_aa: CASSRDRETQPQHF; cdr3_nt: TGTGCCAGCAGTCGGGACAGGGAAACCCAGCCCCAGCATTTT
j_call: TRBJ1-3; clone_size: NA; v_call: TRBV14; d_call: TRBD1; cdr3_aa: CASSLIPPGQPPYYSGNTIYF; cdr3_nt: TGTGCCAGCAGCCTCATACCCCCGGGACAGCCTCCTTATTACTCTGGAAACACCATATATTTT
j_call: TRBJ2-4; clone_size: NA; v_call: TRBV6-1; d_call: NA; cdr3_aa: CASTTIGTKNIQYF; cdr3_nt: TGTGCCAGCACCACAATAGGGACCAAAAACATTCAGTACTTC
j_call: TRBJ2-1; clone_size: NA; v_call: TRBV7-2; d_call: NA; cdr3_aa: CASSSRRRGPEQFF; cdr3_nt: TGTGCCAGCAGCTCGAGACGACGGGGGCCGGAGCAGTTCTTC
j_call: TRBJ2-5; clone_size: NA; v_call: TRBV18; d_call: NA; cdr3_aa: CASSPPELGAEETQYF; cdr3_nt: TGTGCCAGCTCACCACCGGAACTGGGGGCGGAAGAGACCCAGTACTTC
j_call: TRBJ2-3; clone_size: NA; v_call: TRBV15; d_call: TRBD2; cdr3_aa: CATSRDPLAGGTQYF; cdr3_nt: TGTGCCACCAGCAGAGACCCATTGGCGGGAGGTACGCAGTATTTT
j_call: TRBJ2-5; clone_size: NA; v_call: TRBV28; d_call: NA; cdr3_aa: CASVPNGAEETQYF; cdr3_nt: TGTGCCAGTGTGCCGAACGGAGCCGAAGAGACCCAGTACTTC
j_call: TRBJ2-1; clone_size: NA; v_call: TRBV7-3; d_call: NA; cdr3_aa: CASSSGATAGDNEQFF; cdr3_nt: TGTGCCAGCAGCTCTGGAGCGACAGCTGGGGACAATGAGCAGTTCTTC
j_call: TRBJ1-5; clone_size: NA; v_call: TRBV9; d_call: NA; cdr3_aa: CASSVGTDVQPQHF; cdr3_nt: TGTGCCAGCAGCGTAGGAACAGATGTCCAGCCCCAGCATTTT
j_call: TRBJ1-5; clone_size: NA; v_call: TRBV2; d_call: TRBD1; cdr3_aa: CATSGTGLSNQPQHF; cdr3_nt: TGTGCCACTTCCGGGACAGGGCTTAGCAATCAGCCCCAGCATTTT
j_call: TRBJ1-2; clone_size: few; v_call: TRBV11-2; d_call: NA; cdr3_aa: CASSLVGFNYGYTF; cdr3_nt: TGTGCCAGCAGCTTAGTCGGGTTTAACTATGGCTACACCTTC
j_call: TRBJ2-2; clone_size: few; v_call: TRBV7-9; d_call: TRBD2; cdr3_aa: CASSFGLQRGNTGELFF; cdr3_nt: TGTGCCAGCAGCTTCGGTCTACAGCGGGGAAACACCGGGGAGCTGTTTTTT